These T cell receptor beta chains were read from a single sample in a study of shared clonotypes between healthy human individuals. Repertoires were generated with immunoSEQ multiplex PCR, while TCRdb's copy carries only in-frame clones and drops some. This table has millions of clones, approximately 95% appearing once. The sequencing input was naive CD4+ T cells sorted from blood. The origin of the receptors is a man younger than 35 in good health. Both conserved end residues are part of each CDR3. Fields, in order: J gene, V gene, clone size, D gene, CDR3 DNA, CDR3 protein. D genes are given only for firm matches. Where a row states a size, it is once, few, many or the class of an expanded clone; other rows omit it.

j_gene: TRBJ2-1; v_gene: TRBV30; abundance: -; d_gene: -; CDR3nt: TGTGCCTACAACGCCGGGCCCTACAATGAGCAGTTCTTC; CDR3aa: CAYNAGPYNEQFF
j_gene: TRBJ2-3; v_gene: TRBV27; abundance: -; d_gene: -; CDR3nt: TGTGCCAGCAGTTTCCAAGGGAGGACTAGCACAGATACGCAGTATTTT; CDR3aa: CASSFQGRTSTDTQYF
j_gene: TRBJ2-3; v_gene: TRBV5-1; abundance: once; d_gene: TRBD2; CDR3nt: TGCGCCAGCAGGGCGGGAGGAGCGGGACTCACAGATACGCAGTATTTT; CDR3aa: CASRAGGAGLTDTQYF
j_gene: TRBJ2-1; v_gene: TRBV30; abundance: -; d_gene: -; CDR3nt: TGTGCCTGGAGTATTACGGGTAGCGGCTCCCTGTTCTTC; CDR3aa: CAWSITGSGSLFF
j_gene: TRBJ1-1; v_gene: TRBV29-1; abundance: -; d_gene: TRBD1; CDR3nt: TGCGGGTCCACAGGGGGGAACACTGAAGCTTTCTTT; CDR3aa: CGSTGGNTEAFF
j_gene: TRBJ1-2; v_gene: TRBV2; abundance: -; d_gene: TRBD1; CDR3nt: TGTGCCAGCAGTGAAGGCAGGGGGCCCGATGGCTACACCTTC; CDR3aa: CASSEGRGPDGYTF
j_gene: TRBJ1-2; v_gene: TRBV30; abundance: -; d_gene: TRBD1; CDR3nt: TGTGCCTGGAGGGAACAGGGGTCCTATGGCTACACCTTC; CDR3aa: CAWREQGSYGYTF
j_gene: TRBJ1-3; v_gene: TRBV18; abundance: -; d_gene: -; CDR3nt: TGTGCCAGCTCACCACCTCCTACGGGCCTCCTCTCTGGAAACACCATATATTTT; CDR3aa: CASSPPPTGLLSGNTIYF
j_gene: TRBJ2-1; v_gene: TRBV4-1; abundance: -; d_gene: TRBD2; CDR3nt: TGCGCCAGCAGCCAAGACAATGGGCTAGCGGGGGGCCGTAGCTCCTACAATGAGCAGTTCTTC; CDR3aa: CASSQDNGLAGGRSSYNEQFF
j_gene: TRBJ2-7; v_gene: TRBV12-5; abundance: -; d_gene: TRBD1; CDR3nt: TGTGCTAGTGGTTTGGTACTGGGGACAGGTGAGACCTACGAGCAGTACTTC; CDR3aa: CASGLVLGTGETYEQYF
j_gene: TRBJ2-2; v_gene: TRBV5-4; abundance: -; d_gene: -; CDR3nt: TGTGCCAGCAGCCGGGGGCTCACCGGGGAGCTGTTTTTT; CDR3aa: CASSRGLTGELFF
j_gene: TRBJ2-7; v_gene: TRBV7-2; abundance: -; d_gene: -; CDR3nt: TGTGCCAGCAGCTCCCGAGGGGGGTCCCCTTTCTACGAGCAGTACTTC; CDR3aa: CASSSRGGSPFYEQYF
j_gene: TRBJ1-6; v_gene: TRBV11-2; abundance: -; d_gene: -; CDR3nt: TGTGCCAGCAGCTTAGATGCAGACAGGCCTAATTCACCCCTCCACTTT; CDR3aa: CASSLDADRPNSPLHF
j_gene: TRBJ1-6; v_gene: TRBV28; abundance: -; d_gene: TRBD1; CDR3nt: TGTGCCAGCCATCGGACAGGGGTGGGTTCACCCCTCCACTTT; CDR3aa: CASHRTGVGSPLHF